These 28 T cell receptor beta chains came from one sample sequenced in a study of control samples from healthy donors and cancer patients. TCRdb's copy holds only in-frame clones and misses some; the assay was immunoSEQ multiplex PCR. The sample holds 200,000 to 250,000 clones; 85% to 95% are singletons and the top ten take more than 1.3%. Sequences were obtained from blood. The receptors come from a man between 50 and 59 years old in good health.

The V and J genes are TRBV15 and TRBJ2-5; 11 bases are shared with TRBD1. Germline-derived CDR1 and CDR2 are LNHNV and YYDKDF (reference sequence). CDR3 length equals 16 residues. Trimming cost V 0 bases and J 5 bases; bases outside gene matches: 5. The CDR3 region has the DNA TGTGCCACCAGCAGAGAATGGACAGGGGGCGGCGAGACCCAGTACTTC. Amino acids: CATSREWTGGGETQYF.

This clone was picked up one time. The chain has TRBV6-6 and TRBJ2-7; 8 nucleotides align to TRBD1. The CDR3 is made up of 14 amino acids. Germline CDR1 is MNHNY and CDR2 is SVGAGI (reference sequence). The J segment lost 3 bases and the V segment lost 6 bases, leaving 7 bases of the junction unmatched. The CDR3 spells CASRDPGQVYEQYV. The CDR3 nucleotides are TGTGCCAGCAGAGACCCGGGACAGGTCTACGAGCAGTACGTC.

This clone is a singleton in its sample. The chain recombines TRBV5-1 with TRBJ2-1; possibly TRBD1 for D (6 bases). Germline loops: CDR1 SGHRS, CDR2 YFSETQ. This CDR3 has 16 amino acids. Trimming stripped 4 bases from V and 6 bases from J, with 20 bases between. The CDR3 DNA follows: TGCGCCAGCAGCCCGACAGGAGCTCCCAGTGCCAATGAGCAGTTCTTC. Encoded protein: CASSPTGAPSANEQFF.

A single count supports this clone. The chain employs TRBV5-6 and TRBJ2-4, with 7 nucleotides matching TRBD2. V gave up 0 bases and J gave up 0 bases; unmatched junction bases: 6. The germline V gene has CDR1 SGHDT and CDR2 YYEEEE. This CDR3 has 17 amino acids. The CDR3 DNA reads as TGTGCCAGCAGCTTGGAAAGGGGAGGGGTAGCCAAAAACATTCAGTACTTC. Amino acid sequence: CASSLERGGVAKNIQYF.

This rearrangement joins TRBV5-1 to TRBJ2-3, with a weak D call TRBD2 (6 bases). The germline V gene encodes CDR1 SGHRS and CDR2 YFSETQ. V was clipped by 4 bases and J by 0 bases, with 15 bases between them. CDR3 size: 16 residues. The CDR3 loop reads CASSPTSSGSTDTQYF. As DNA, the CDR3 is TGCGCCAGCAGCCCCACGTCCAGCGGGAGCACAGATACGCAGTATTTT.

The chain employs TRBV6-2 or TRBV6-3 and TRBJ2-7, with TRBD1 matching 10 bases. With 2 bases clipped from V and 2 bases from J, the junction kept 3 bases outside the gene matches. Germline V CDR1 and CDR2: MNHEY, SVGEGT. The CDR3 is made up of 15 amino acids. DNA for the CDR3: TGTGCCAGCAGTTACGTGGGACAGGGGACCTACGAGCAGTACTTC. This encodes CASSYVGQGTYEQYF.

V gene TRBV6-5 combines with J gene TRBJ2-5; 10 nucleotides align to TRBD1. Looked up from germline, CDR1 is MNHEY and CDR2 is SVGAGI. Trimming cost V 8 bases and J 5 bases; bases outside gene matches: 8. This CDR3 is built from 14 residues. The CDR3 coding sequence is TGTGCCAGCCGGAGAGGACAGGGGGGGGAGACCCAGTACTTC. The encoded protein is CASRRGQGGETQYF.

The chain couples TRBV28 to TRBJ1-1; D remains ambiguous. Germline CDR1 MDHEN, CDR2 SYDVKM. V lost 7 bases to trimming and J lost 0 bases, with 12 bases between them. This CDR3 spans 14 amino acids. The CDR3: CASTASGVNTEAFF. In DNA, the CDR3 is TGTGCCAGCACCGCGTCTGGTGTGAACACTGAAGCTTTCTTT.

The DNA for the CDR3 is TGTGCCAGCAGTCTACAGGGGGCGGGTGAGCAGTTCTTC. Translated, it gives CASSLQGAGEQFF. The V and J genes are TRBV2 and TRBJ2-1; 9 nucleotides align to TRBD1. This CDR3 contains 13 residues. CDR1 and CDR2 from the germline V gene are SNHLY and FYNNEI. The junction had 5 bases not matched to a gene; V was cut back by 5 bases and J by 9 bases.

The gene calls are TRBV6-5 and TRBJ1-2; tentative D call: TRBD1 (5 bases). Germline CDR1 is MNHEY and CDR2 is SVGAGI. V was clipped by 6 bases and J by 12 bases, with 23 bases between them. This CDR3 is 14 amino acids long. DNA for the CDR3: TGTGCCAGCAGCAGCCCACCCCCACTACAGGTCGACACCTTC. It translates to CASSSPPPLQVDTF.

V gene TRBV6-5 combines with J gene TRBJ2-7; D perhaps matches TRBD2 (6 bases). V was trimmed by 6 bases and J by 0 bases, leaving 12 bases between them. The CDR3 totals 14 residues. Germline lookup yields CDR1 MNHEY and CDR2 SVGAGI. CDR3 nucleotide sequence: TGTGCCAGCAGGTTGGGGGGATTCTCCTACGAGCAGTACTTC. Its protein product is CASRLGGFSYEQYF.

CDR3: CASSLEGASNTGELFF. The CDR3 DNA follows: TGTGCCAGCAGCTTAGAGGGGGCATCGAACACCGGGGAGCTGTTTTTT. The chain combines TRBV11-1 with TRBJ2-2; 7 bases align to TRBD1. The J segment lost 0 bases and the V segment lost 1 base, leaving 2 bases of the junction unmatched. This CDR3 region has 16 residues. Germline lookup yields CDR1 SGHAT and CDR2 FQDESV (reference sequence).

J is TRBJ2-1 and V is TRBV6-2 or TRBV6-3; 8 bases agree with TRBD2. This CDR3 region has 15 residues. V was pared by 2 bases and J by 7 bases, with 7 bases of the junction left unmatched. Germline-derived CDR1 and CDR2 are MNHEY and SVGEGT. CDR3 bases: TGTGCCAGCAGTTACGGCAGCGGGGGTCAGAATGAGCAGTTCTTC. Protein product: CASSYGSGGQNEQFF.

In its sample, this clone was seen a few times. The V call is TRBV6-5, the J call TRBJ1-6; 7 nucleotides agree with TRBD1. Losses at the gene ends were 5 bases for V and 4 bases for J; bases not matched to a gene: 5. The CDR3 is made up of 15 amino acids. The germline gives CDR1 MNHEY, CDR2 SVGAGI. Here the CDR3 DNA reads TGTGCCAGCAGTACGGGACAGCCGTATAATTCACCCCTCCACTTT. It encodes CASSTGQPYNSPLHF.

The chain has TRBV7-9 and TRBJ2-7; D is perhaps TRBD2 (6 bases). V was trimmed by 1 base and J by 6 bases, leaving 16 bases between them. The CDR3 has 15 amino acids. From germline, CDR1 is SEHNR and CDR2 FQNEAQ (reference sequence). The CDR3 DNA sequence: TGTGCCAGCAGCTTAGGGGCCTCGGGGGAACGCGAGCAGTACTTC. It specifies CASSLGASGEREQYF.

The CDR3 is CASSPTDRGPVFVGTDTQYF. The CDR3 region has the DNA TGCGCCAGCAGCCCTACCGACAGGGGGCCGGTATTCGTTGGCACAGATACGCAGTATTTT. The rearrangement joins TRBV4-1 to TRBJ2-3, with TRBD1 matching over 10 bases. This CDR3 region has 20 residues. Germline CDR1 MGHRA, CDR2 YSYEKL. Germline trimming cut 4 bases from V and 1 base from J; bases unmatched to any gene: 17.

J is TRBJ1-1 and V is TRBV5-4; D remains unclear. V was cut by 1 base and J by 1 base, with 8 bases left in between. CDR1 is SGHNT, CDR2 YYREEE, per germline (reference sequence). The CDR3 covers 14 residues. CDR3 sequence reads: CASSLTDPNTEAFF. The CDR3 coding sequence is TGTGCCAGCAGCTTGACAGATCCGAACACTGAAGCTTTCTTT.

V usage is TRBV28 and J usage is TRBJ1-2, with 9 positions matching TRBD1. Germline CDR1 and CDR2: MDHEN and SYDVKM. Unmatched junction bases numbered 11, after V lost 5 bases and J lost 7 bases. This CDR3 is built from 15 residues. The CDR3 coding sequence is TGTGCCAGCAGTGTTTACAGGGGGCGCAGCGGTGGCTACACCTTC. This codes for CASSVYRGRSGGYTF.

The rearrangement links TRBV28 to TRBJ2-7, with D possibly TRBD1 on 6 matching bases. Trimming cost V 3 bases and J 2 bases, with 11 bases left between them. The CDR3 extends over 14 amino acids. Germline V gene lookup returns CDR1 MDHEN and CDR2 SYDVKM. The CDR3 nucleotides are TGTGCCAGCAGTTTTAGACAGGCCCCCTACGAGCAGTACTTC. It is translated as CASSFRQAPYEQYF.

This sequence joins TRBV28 and TRBJ1-2; no firm D call. V was clipped by 5 bases and J by 8 bases, with 18 bases between them. CDR3 length: 14 residues. Germline lookup yields CDR1 MDHEN and CDR2 SYDVKM. The CDR3 here is CASSLMDFLRGYTF. The CDR3 DNA reads as TGTGCCAGCAGTCTTATGGACTTTCTTAGGGGCTACACCTTC.

The genes are TRBV6-6 and TRBJ1-4, with 8 bases matching TRBD1. The J segment lost 6 bases and the V segment lost 5 bases, leaving 2 bases of the junction unmatched. The CDR3 is 13 residues long. In germline, CDR1 is MNHNY, CDR2 SVGAGI (reference sequence). CDR3 sequence (DNA): TGTGCCAGCAGTCTGACAGGGGATGAAAAACTGTTTTTT. This sequence encodes CASSLTGDEKLFF.

The rearrangement links TRBV4-2 to TRBJ1-1; tentatively, D is TRBD1 (5 bases). V was clipped by 3 bases and J by 1 base, with 6 bases between them. Germline V gene lookup returns CDR1 LGHNA and CDR2 YNFKEQ. The CDR3 is made up of 13 amino acids. The CDR3 DNA is TGTGCCAGCAGCCAGGGGGAGAACACTGAAGCTTTCTTT. Translating it yields CASSQGENTEAFF.

The rearrangement links TRBV3-1 (or the pseudogene TRBV3-2) to TRBJ1-5; weak D call: TRBD1 (5 bases). Germline loops: CDR1 LGHDT, CDR2 YNNKEL (reference sequence). This CDR3 is 15 amino acids long. V was trimmed by 1 base and J by 2 bases, leaving 9 bases between them. The CDR3 DNA reads as TGTGCCAGCAGCCAAGTACCGGGGGGCAATCAGCCCCAGCATTTT. Protein sequence: CASSQVPGGNQPQHF.

This chain links TRBV3-1 (or the pseudogene TRBV3-2) with TRBJ1-6; 8 bases are shared with TRBD1. The V segment lost 4 bases and the J segment 8 bases; nucleotides outside the gene matches: 7. The length of the CDR3 is 15 residues. Germline V gene sequence: CDR1 LGHDT, CDR2 YNNKEL (reference sequence). CDR3 nucleotides: TGTGCCAGCAGCCGACCCGGGACAGGCGATTCACCCCTCCACTTT. This gives the protein CASSRPGTGDSPLHF.

The chain couples TRBV9 to TRBJ2-1; TRBD1 might be the D (5 bases). The V end lost 1 base, the J end lost 9 bases, and 11 bases lay between the germline ends. The CDR3 covers 13 residues. CDR1 and CDR2 (germline): SGDLS, YYNGEE. CDR3 sequence (DNA): TGTGCCAGCAGCGTATGGGGTCAGGGTGAGCAGTTCTTC. This sequence encodes CASSVWGQGEQFF. Variable domain in full (rest from reference TRBV9 and TRBJ2-1): DSGVTQTPKHLITATGQRVTLRCSPRSGDLSVYWYQQSLDQGLQFLIQYYNGEERAKGNILERFSAQQFPDLHSELNLSSLELGDSALYFCASSVWGQGEQFFGPGTRLTVL.

This chain joins TRBV27 and TRBJ1-5; possibly TRBD1 for D (6 bases). The CDR3 consists of 15 residues. The germline V gene has CDR1 MNHEY and CDR2 SMNVEV (reference sequence). V dropped 8 bases and J dropped 2 bases, with 16 bases sitting between them. The CDR3 region is CASGGAGVGNQPQHF. The CDR3 DNA is TGTGCCAGCGGGGGGGCAGGGGTGGGCAATCAGCCCCAGCATTTT.

The rearrangement joins TRBV6-5 to TRBJ2-3; D unresolved. The CDR3 consists of 12 residues. Trimming shortened V by 6 bases and J by 5 bases, and 9 bases separated the two germline ends. Per germline, CDR1 MNHEY and CDR2 SVGAGI. CDR3 bases: TGTGCCAGCAGGCAGGTTGGAGATACGCAGTATTTT. It encodes CASRQVGDTQYF.

This chain connects TRBV28 to TRBJ2-4, with 10 bases aligning to TRBD1. Germline assignment: CDR1 MDHEN and CDR2 SYDVKM. The ends lost 6 bases at V and 7 bases at J; junction bases unmatched: 12. The CDR3 is 16 amino acids. The CDR3 loop is CASRNPGQGFSNIQYF. CDR3 sequence (DNA): TGTGCCAGCAGGAACCCGGGACAGGGGTTTTCCAACATTCAGTACTTC.